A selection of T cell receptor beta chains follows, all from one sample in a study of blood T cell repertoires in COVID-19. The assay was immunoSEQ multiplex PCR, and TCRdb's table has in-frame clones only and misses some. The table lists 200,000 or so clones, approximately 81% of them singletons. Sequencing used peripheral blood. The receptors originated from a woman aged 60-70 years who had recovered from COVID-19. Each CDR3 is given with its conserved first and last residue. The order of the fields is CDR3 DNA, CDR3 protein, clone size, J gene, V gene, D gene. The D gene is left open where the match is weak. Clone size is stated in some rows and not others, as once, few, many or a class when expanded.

TGTGCCAGCAGCTTGGTGCCCGGGGGGCCCTACGAGCAGTACTTC,CASSLVPGGPYEQYF,-,TRBJ2-7,TRBV5-5,-
TGTGCCAGCAGCCCTCAACTGTATGGGGGCGCGGCGGACTATGGCTACACCTTC,CASSPQLYGGAADYGYTF,-,TRBJ1-2,TRBV7-2,-
TGCGCCAGCAGCCAAGGGACAGCGGCGATTAACTATGGCTACACCTTC,CASSQGTAAINYGYTF,once,TRBJ1-2,TRBV4-3,-
TGTGCCAGCGAACAGGGGATTTCCTATAATTCACCCCTCCACTTT,CASEQGISYNSPLHF,-,TRBJ1-6,TRBV6-5,TRBD1
TGTGCCAGCAGCGACGGGGGGGCGCGTGGCTACACCTTC,CASSDGGARGYTF,-,TRBJ1-2,TRBV27,-
TGTGCCAGTAGATCTAGCGGGGGGCCAGTTAGGGAGACCCAGTACTTC,CASRSSGGPVRETQYF,-,TRBJ2-5,TRBV19,TRBD2
TGTGCCAGCAGCTTCAGACAGGGAGATCGGGAGACCCAGTACTTC,CASSFRQGDRETQYF,-,TRBJ2-5,TRBV6-2/TRBV6-3,TRBD1
TGCGCCAGCAGCTTGCGACAGAACACCGGGGAGCTGTTTTTT,CASSLRQNTGELFF,few,TRBJ2-2,TRBV5-1,-
TGTGCCACCAGTGACCGAGTTGATACGCAGTATTTT,CATSDRVDTQYF,-,TRBJ2-3,TRBV24-1,-
TGTGCCAGCAGGCAAAGGGGCGGCAATCAGCCCCAGCATTTT,CASRQRGGNQPQHF,-,TRBJ1-5,TRBV7-2,-
TGTGCCAGCAGGGACAGGCGGGACTATGGCTACACCTTC,CASRDRRDYGYTF,-,TRBJ1-2,TRBV4-2,TRBD1
TGTGCCAGCAGTCCCACGACAAGGAACACTGAAGCTTTCTTT,CASSPTTRNTEAFF,-,TRBJ1-1,TRBV27,-
TGTGCCAGCAGCCAAGGACAGGGTACAGATACGCAGTATTTT,CASSQGQGTDTQYF,-,TRBJ2-3,TRBV3-1/TRBV3-2,TRBD1
TGTGCCAGCCGTTCTAGCGGCAGCTCCTACGAGCAGTACTTC,CASRSSGSSYEQYF,-,TRBJ2-7,TRBV6-5,TRBD2
TGTGCCAGCAGCGAAAGGGGGCGGACAGGGTACGACGAGCAGTACTTC,CASSERGRTGYDEQYF,few,TRBJ2-7,TRBV21-1,-
TGTGCCACCAGTTCTTTCACGGGGGGTCAAGAGACCCAGTACTTC,CATSSFTGGQETQYF,-,TRBJ2-5,TRBV15,TRBD2
TGCGCCAGCAGTGCAGTGCGGGACAGGGTAGTCCACGAGCAGTACTTC,CASSAVRDRVVHEQYF,-,TRBJ2-7,TRBV4-3,TRBD1
TGTGCCAGCAGTCTTACAGGAAATAGCAATCAGCCCCAGCATTTT,CASSLTGNSNQPQHF,-,TRBJ1-5,TRBV6-5,-
TGCGCCAGCAGCCAAGACGCCGGGGCTCCGGGGGAAGAGACCCAGTACTTC,CASSQDAGAPGEETQYF,-,TRBJ2-5,TRBV4-3,-
TGTGCCAGCAGCCGAGGGGGAGCCGGGGAGCTGTTTTTT,CASSRGGAGELFF,-,TRBJ2-2,TRBV6-2/TRBV6-3,-
TGTGCCAGCAGCAACAGCGGGGGTGGCGCAGATACGCAGTATTTT,CASSNSGGGADTQYF,-,TRBJ2-3,TRBV9,TRBD2
TGTGCCAGCAGTTTTTATAATTCGGGAGATACGCAGTATTTT,CASSFYNSGDTQYF,-,TRBJ2-3,TRBV27,-
TGTGCCAGTAGTATAACTAGCGGGGAGTACAATGAGCAGTTCTTC,CASSITSGEYNEQFF,once,TRBJ2-1,TRBV19,TRBD2
TGTGCCAGCAGCTTCCGCCTGGAGGACTATGGCTACACCTTC,CASSFRLEDYGYTF,-,TRBJ1-2,TRBV11-2,-
TGCAGTGCTAGTGGCAGGGGGCGATACGAGCAGTACTTC,CSASGRGRYEQYF,-,TRBJ2-7,TRBV20-1,TRBD1
TGTGCCAGCAGCTTAGCTGGGGGGTTCGATTCACCCCTCCACTTT,CASSLAGGFDSPLHF,-,TRBJ1-6,TRBV7-8,-
TGTGCCAGCAGCCAAGATTTAGGGACATCTGGCGAGCAGTACTTC,CASSQDLGTSGEQYF,-,TRBJ2-7,TRBV14,-